The present entry profiles one T cell receptor (beta chain) with its context. The antigen remains unidentified. The ends were cut back, 5 bases at V and 2 bases at J, with 25 bases in the middle. Germline values: CDR1 MNHEY, CDR2 SMNVEV (reference sequence). CDR3 length: 18 residues. Here immunoSEQ multiplex PCR was the method, and the copy in TCRdb shows in-frame clones only, minus some. The sample lists 250,000 to 350,000 clones, around 69% occurring once. This sample was taken from a study of cytotoxic CD8 clonotypes in ibrutinib-treated CLL. Study outcomes and limitations: Shared public clonotypes were rare, and on treatment they either got smaller or stayed the same. In comparison with age-matched healthy donors, baseline clonality was higher and tracked circulating CD8+ T-cell counts. For progressing versus sustained-remission patients, sampling times were not the same.

The V call is TRBV27, the J call TRBJ2-7; tentative D call: TRBD1 (6 bases). The sample was PBMCs, taken at disease progression, from a patient treated with ibrutinib. The receptor comes from a human donor with chronic lymphocytic leukemia. This CDR3 reads CASSLRGGATNPAYEQYF. CDR3 nucleotides: TGTGCCAGCAGTCTACGAGGGGGTGCCACAAATCCAGCCTACGAGCAGTACTTC.